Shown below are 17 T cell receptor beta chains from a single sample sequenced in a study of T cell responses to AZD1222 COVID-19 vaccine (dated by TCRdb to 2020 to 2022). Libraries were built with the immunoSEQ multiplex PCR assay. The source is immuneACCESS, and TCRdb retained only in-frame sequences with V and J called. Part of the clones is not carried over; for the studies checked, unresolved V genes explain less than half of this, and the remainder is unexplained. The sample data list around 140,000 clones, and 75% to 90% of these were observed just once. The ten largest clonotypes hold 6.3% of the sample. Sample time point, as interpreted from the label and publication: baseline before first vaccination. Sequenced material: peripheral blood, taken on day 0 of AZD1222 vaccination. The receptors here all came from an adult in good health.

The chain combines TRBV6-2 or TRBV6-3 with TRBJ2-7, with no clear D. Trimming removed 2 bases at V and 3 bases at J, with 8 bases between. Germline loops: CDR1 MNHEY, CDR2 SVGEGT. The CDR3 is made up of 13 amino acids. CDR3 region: CASSYGHRYEQYF. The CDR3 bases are TGTGCCAGCAGTTACGGGCATCGCTACGAGCAGTACTTC.

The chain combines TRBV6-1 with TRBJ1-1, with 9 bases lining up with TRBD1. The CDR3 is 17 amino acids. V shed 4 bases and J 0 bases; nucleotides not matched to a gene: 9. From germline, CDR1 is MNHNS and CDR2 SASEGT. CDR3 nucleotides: TGTGCCAGCAGTGGCCCCGGGACAGGGAGAATGAACACTGAAGCTTTCTTT. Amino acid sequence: CASSGPGTGRMNTEAFF.

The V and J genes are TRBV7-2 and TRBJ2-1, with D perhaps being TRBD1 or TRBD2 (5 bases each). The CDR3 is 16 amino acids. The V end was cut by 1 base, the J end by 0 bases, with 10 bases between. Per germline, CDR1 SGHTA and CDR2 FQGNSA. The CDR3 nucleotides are TGTGCCAGCAGCTTAGTCGGGGACCTCTCCTACAATGAGCAGTTCTTC. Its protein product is CASSLVGDLSYNEQFF. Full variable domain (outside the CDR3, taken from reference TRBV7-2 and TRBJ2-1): GAGVSQSPSNKVTEKGKDVELRCDPISGHTALYWYRQSLGQGLEFLIYFQGNSAPDKSGLPSDRFSAERTGGSVSTLTIQRTQQEDSAVYLCASSLVGDLSYNEQFFGPGTRLTVL.

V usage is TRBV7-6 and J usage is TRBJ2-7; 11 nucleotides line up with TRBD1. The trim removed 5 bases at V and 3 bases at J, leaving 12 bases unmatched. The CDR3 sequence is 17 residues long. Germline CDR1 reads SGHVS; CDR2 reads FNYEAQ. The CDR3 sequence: CASSLDHSGTGGYEQYF. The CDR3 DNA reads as TGTGCCAGCAGCCTGGACCACTCCGGGACAGGGGGCTACGAGCAGTACTTC.

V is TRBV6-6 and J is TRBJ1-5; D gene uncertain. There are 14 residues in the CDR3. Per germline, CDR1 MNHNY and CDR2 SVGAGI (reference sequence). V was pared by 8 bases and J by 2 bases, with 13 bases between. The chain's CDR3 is CASGGLGGNQPQHF. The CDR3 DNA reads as TGTGCCAGCGGAGGTCTCGGGGGCAATCAGCCCCAGCATTTT.

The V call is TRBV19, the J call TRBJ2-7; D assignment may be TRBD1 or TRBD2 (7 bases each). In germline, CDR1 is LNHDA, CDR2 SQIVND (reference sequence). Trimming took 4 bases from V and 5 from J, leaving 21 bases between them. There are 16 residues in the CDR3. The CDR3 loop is CASSTGTARGVDEQYF. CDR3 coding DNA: TGTGCCAGTAGTACCGGGACAGCCCGGGGGGTAGACGAGCAGTACTTC.

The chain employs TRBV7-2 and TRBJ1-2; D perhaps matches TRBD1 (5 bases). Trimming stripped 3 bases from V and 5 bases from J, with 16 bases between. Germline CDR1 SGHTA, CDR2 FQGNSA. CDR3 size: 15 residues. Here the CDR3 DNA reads TGTGCCAGCAGCTTGACCGGGGCCAGAGGGTATGGCTACACCTTC. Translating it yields CASSLTGARGYGYTF.

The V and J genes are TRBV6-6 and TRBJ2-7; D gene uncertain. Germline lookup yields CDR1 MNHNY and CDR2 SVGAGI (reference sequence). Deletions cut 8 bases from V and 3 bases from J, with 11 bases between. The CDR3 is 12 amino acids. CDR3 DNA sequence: TGTGCCAGCGCCTCAGGATACTACGAGCAGTACTTC. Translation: CASASGYYEQYF.

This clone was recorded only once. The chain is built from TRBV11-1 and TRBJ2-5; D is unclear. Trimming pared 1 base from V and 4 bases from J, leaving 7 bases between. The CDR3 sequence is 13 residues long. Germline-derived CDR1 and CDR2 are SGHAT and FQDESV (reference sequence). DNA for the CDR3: TGTGCCAGCAGCTTAGGGGCCCCAGAGACCCAGTACTTC. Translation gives CASSLGAPETQYF.

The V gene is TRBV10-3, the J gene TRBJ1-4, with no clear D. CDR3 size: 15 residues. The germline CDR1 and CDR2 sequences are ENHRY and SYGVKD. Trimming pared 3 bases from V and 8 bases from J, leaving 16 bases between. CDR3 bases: TGTGCCATCAGTGATAGTACGGCCTCGGGAGAAAAACTGTTTTTT. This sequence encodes CAISDSTASGEKLFF.

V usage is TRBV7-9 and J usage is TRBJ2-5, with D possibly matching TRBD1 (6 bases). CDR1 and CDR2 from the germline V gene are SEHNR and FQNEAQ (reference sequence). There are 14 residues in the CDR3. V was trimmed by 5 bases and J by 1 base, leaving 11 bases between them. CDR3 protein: CASSPMTGQETQYF. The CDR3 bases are TGTGCCAGCAGCCCGATGACAGGCCAAGAGACCCAGTACTTC. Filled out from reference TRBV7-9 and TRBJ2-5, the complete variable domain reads DTGVSQNPRHKITKRGQNVTFRCDPISEHNRLYWYRQTLGQGPEFLTYFQNEAQLEKSRLLSDRFSAERPKGSFSTLEIQRTEQGDSAMYLCASSPMTGQETQYFGPGTRLLVL.

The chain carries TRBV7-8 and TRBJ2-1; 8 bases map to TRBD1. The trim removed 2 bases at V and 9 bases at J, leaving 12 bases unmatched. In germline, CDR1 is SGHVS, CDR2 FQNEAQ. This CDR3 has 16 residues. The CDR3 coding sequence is TGTGCCAGCAGCTTAAGAAGAGGACAGGGCTTGATTGAGCAGTTCTTC. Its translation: CASSLRRGQGLIEQFF.

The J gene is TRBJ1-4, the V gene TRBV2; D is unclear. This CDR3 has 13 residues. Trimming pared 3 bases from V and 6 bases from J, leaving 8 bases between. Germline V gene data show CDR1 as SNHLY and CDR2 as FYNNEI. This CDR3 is CASSDNRDEKLFF. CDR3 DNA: TGTGCCAGCAGTGATAACAGAGATGAAAAACTGTTTTTT.

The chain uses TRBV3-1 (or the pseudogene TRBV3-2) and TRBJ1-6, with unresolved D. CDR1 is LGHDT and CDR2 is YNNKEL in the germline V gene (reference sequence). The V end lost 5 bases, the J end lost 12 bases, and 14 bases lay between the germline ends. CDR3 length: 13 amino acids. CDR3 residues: CASSNYRNGPLHF. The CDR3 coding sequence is TGTGCCAGCAGCAATTATAGGAACGGACCCCTCCACTTT.

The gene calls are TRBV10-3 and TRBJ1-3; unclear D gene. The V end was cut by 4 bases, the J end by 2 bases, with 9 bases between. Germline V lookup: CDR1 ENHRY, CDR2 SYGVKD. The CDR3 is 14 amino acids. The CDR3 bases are TGTGCCATCAGTGGAGAGGGAACTGGAAACACCATATATTTT. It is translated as CAISGEGTGNTIYF.

The CDR3 is CSGTIGWDIYEQYF. CDR3 bases: TGCAGCGGTACCATCGGTTGGGATATCTACGAGCAGTACTTC. The genes are TRBV29-1 and TRBJ2-7, with unresolved D. In germline, CDR1 is SQVTM, CDR2 ANQGSEA. Deletions cut 7 bases from V and 3 bases from J, with 19 bases between. The CDR3 contains 14 residues.

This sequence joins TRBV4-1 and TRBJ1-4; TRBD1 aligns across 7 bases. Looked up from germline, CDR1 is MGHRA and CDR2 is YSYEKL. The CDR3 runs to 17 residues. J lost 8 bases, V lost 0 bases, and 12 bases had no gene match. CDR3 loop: CASSQEPSTGWVEKLFF. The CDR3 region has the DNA TGCGCCAGCAGCCAAGAACCCTCGACAGGGTGGGTGGAAAAACTGTTTTTT.